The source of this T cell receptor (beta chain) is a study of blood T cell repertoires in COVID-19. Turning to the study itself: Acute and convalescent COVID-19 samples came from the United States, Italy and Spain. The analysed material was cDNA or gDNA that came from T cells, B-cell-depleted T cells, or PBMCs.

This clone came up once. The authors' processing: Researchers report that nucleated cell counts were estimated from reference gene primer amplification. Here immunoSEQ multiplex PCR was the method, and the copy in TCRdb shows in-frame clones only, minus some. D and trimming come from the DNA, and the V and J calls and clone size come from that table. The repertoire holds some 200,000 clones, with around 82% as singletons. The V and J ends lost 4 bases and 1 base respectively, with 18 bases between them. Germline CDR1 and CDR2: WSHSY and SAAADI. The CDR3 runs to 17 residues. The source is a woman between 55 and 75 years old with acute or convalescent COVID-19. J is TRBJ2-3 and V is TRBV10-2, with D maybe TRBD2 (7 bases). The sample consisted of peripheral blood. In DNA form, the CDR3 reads TGCGCCAGCAGTGCTGGGGGGGGCAGCTTGGGCACAGATACGCAGTATTTT. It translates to CASSAGGGSLGTDTQYF.